These 9 T cell receptor beta chains share one sample of origin, sequenced in a study of T cells in Graves' hyperthyroidism and ophthalmopathy. Amplified TCR beta CDR3 regions came from RNA transcripts. The TCR CDR3 was amplified in a first-round RT-PCR using the HTBI primer set. TCRdb independently ran MiXCR on the multiplex PCR reads; one entry per CDR3 protein. The table includes about 250,000 distinct CDR3 sequences, more than 20% detected once. Input material: blood. These receptors were collected from a middle-aged woman with Graves' ophthalmopathy.

This clonotype was counted at least ten times. V is TRBV13 and J is TRBJ2-7, with D possibly being TRBD2 (6 bases). Germline loops: CDR1 PRHDT, CDR2 FYEKMQ (reference sequence). Trimming pared 5 bases from V and 7 bases from J, leaving 12 bases between. The CDR3 extends over 12 amino acids. The CDR3 nucleotides are TGTGCCAGCAGCGCATACCGGGAGGAGCAGTACTTC. This gives the protein CASSAYREEQYF.

In this sample, this clonotype turned up many times. The V call is TRBV20-1, the J call TRBJ2-4; D ambiguous. Trimming took 2 bases from V and 1 from J, leaving 6 bases between them. The CDR3 totals 13 residues. Looked up from germline, CDR1 is DFQATT and CDR2 is SNEGSKA (reference sequence). The CDR3 is CSARLEAKNIQYF. CDR3 bases: TGCAGTGCTAGATTGGAGGCCAAAAACATTCAGTACTTC.

With regard to this clonotype: This sequence may be a read error, since a much larger clone differs from it by one base. The chain uses TRBV11-2 and TRBJ2-4; the D is unclear. Trimming cost V 0 bases and J 12 bases, with 9 bases left between them. There are 12 residues in the CDR3. Germline loops: CDR1 SGHAT, CDR2 FQNNGV. CDR3 DNA: TGTGCCAGCAGCTTAGAAATGAGCACTCAGTACTTC. It is translated as CASSLEMSTQYF.

The chain employs TRBV6-1 and TRBJ1-2; TRBD1 might be the D (5 bases). Germline V gene data show CDR1 as MNHNS and CDR2 as SASEGT. Trimming shortened V by 6 bases and J by 2 bases, and 10 bases separated the two germline ends. CDR3 length: 13 residues. The CDR3 protein is CASRPTVNYGYTF. Written as DNA, the CDR3 is TGTGCCAGCAGGCCGACAGTGAACTATGGCTACACCTTC.

In this sample, this clonotype turned up many times. The chain joins TRBV12-3 or TRBV12-4 to TRBJ2-7, with 11 nucleotides matching TRBD1. CDR3 length: 15 residues. The V segment lost 5 bases and the J segment 3 bases; nucleotides outside the gene matches: 6. The CDR3: CASSPRDRGNYEQYF. The DNA of the CDR3 is TGTGCCAGCAGTCCAAGGGACAGGGGGAACTACGAGCAGTACTTC.

This clonotype was counted many times. The chain combines TRBV20-1 with TRBJ1-5, with 9 bases identical to TRBD1. The CDR3 runs to 14 residues. The germline gives CDR1 DFQATT, CDR2 SNEGSKA (reference sequence). Unmatched junction bases numbered 3, after V lost 3 bases and J lost 3 bases. The CDR3 loop reads CSASGTGFNQPQHF. DNA for the CDR3: TGCAGTGCTAGTGGGACAGGGTTCAATCAGCCCCAGCATTTT.

At least ten counts were recorded for this clonotype. The chain recombines TRBV5-5 with TRBJ2-7; D unclear. This CDR3 contains 13 residues. CDR1 SGHKS and CDR2 YYEKEE come from the germline V gene (reference sequence). Trimming removed 1 base at V and 6 bases at J, with 11 bases between. CDR3 in DNA: TGTGCCAGCAGCTTGCTCACCGGGCTCGAGCAGTACTTC. Amino acid sequence: CASSLLTGLEQYF.

This clonotype was picked up many times. The chain employs TRBV4-2 and TRBJ1-1, with D possibly being TRBD1 (5 bases). This CDR3 contains 15 residues. Germline V lookup: CDR1 LGHNA, CDR2 YNFKEQ. V gave up 4 bases and J gave up 3 bases, with 15 bases separating them. In nucleotides, the CDR3 is TGTGCCAGCAGCCTTCCTCAGGGTGAGGACACTGAAGCTTTCTTT. Translated: CASSLPQGEDTEAFF.

This clonotype was seen at least ten times. The V gene is TRBV28, the J gene TRBJ2-2; 9 positions match TRBD2. The CDR3 is made up of 16 amino acids. The J segment lost 5 bases and the V segment lost 3 bases, leaving 7 bases of the junction unmatched. CDR1 is MDHEN and CDR2 is SYDVKM in the germline V gene. CDR3 sequence: CASSLGAGGGTGELFF. The DNA of the CDR3 is TGTGCCAGCAGTTTGGGAGCGGGAGGAGGTACCGGGGAGCTGTTTTTT.